A selection of T cell receptor beta chains follows, all from one sample in a study of identical twins. TCRdb re-called the 5' RACE reads through MiXCR, storing one row per CDR3 protein. The sample yields 690,000 or so distinct CDR3 sequences, around 6% seen once. The sequencing input was naive T cells sorted from blood. All receptors come from a man younger than 35 in good health. Both conserved end residues are part of each CDR3. The D gene is left open where the match is weak. A row's size may be missing; if present it is once, few, many or a size class.

>TRBD1|18|TRBV9|TRBJ1-2|many
CASSASLVSLTGGYGYTF
TGTGCCAGCAGCGCGTCGCTTGTTAGTTTGACAGGGGGCTATGGCTACACCTTC
>.|15|TRBV3-1|TRBJ1-4|few
CASSQMAGSYEKLFF
TGTGCCAGCAGCCAAATGGCAGGGAGTTATGAAAAACTGTTTTTT
>TRBD2|16|TRBV6-4|TRBJ2-7|.
CASARTAGGGSYEQYF
TGTGCCAGCGCCCGAACAGCGGGAGGCGGCTCCTACGAGCAGTACTTC
>.|12|TRBV21-1|TRBJ2-5|many
CASVSLRETQYF
TGTGCCAGCGTCTCACTACGAGAGACCCAGTACTTC
>.|15|TRBV12-5|TRBJ1-2|many
CASGFRAGVNYGYTF
TGTGCTAGTGGTTTTAGAGCAGGCGTTAACTATGGCTACACCTTC
>.|15|TRBV14|TRBJ2-3|few
CASSQESLLGDAQYF
TGTGCCAGCAGCCAAGAAAGCCTACTAGGGGATGCGCAGTATTTT
>TRBD1|16|TRBV7-2|TRBJ1-5|few
CASRPPGTGINQPQHF
TGTGCCAGCAGACCCCCCGGGACAGGGATAAATCAGCCCCAGCATTTT
>.|13|TRBV4-2|TRBJ1-1|many
CASSPSLDTEAFF
TGTGCCAGCAGCCCAAGTTTGGACACTGAAGCTTTCTTT
>TRBD1|16|TRBV27|TRBJ1-3|few
CASRTSGGLTGNTIYF
TGTGCCAGCAGGACTTCAGGGGGTCTCACTGGAAACACCATATATTTT
>.|15|TRBV3-1|TRBJ2-3|few
CASSQVSGSTDTQYF
TGTGCCAGCAGCCAAGTGAGCGGTAGCACAGATACGCAGTATTTT
>TRBD2|17|TRBV5-1|TRBJ2-7|many
CASSLVTGGPRSYEQYF
TGCGCCAGCAGCTTGGTGACGGGAGGGCCCAGGTCCTACGAGCAGTACTTC
>TRBD1|13|TRBV29-1|TRBJ1-4|.
CSVPGQGLGKLFF
TGCAGCGTGCCGGGACAGGGACTCGGAAAACTGTTTTTT
>.|14|TRBV12-3/TRBV12-4|TRBJ2-1|few
CASSGLAVLGEQFF
TGTGCCAGCTCGGGACTGGCCGTTTTGGGTGAGCAGTTCTTC
>TRBD1|16|TRBV14|TRBJ2-2|.
CASSLRQGPNTGELFF
TGTGCCAGCAGCCTAAGACAGGGGCCGAACACCGGGGAGCTGTTTTTT
>.|17|TRBV7-2|TRBJ2-3|.
CASSPMGLRIPTDTQYF
TGTGCCAGCAGCCCGATGGGGTTGAGGATACCCACAGATACGCAGTATTTT
>.|15|TRBV29-1|TRBJ2-7|many
CSVGRVGSASYEQYF
TGCAGCGTTGGGCGGGTGGGGAGCGCGTCCTACGAGCAGTACTTC
>TRBD1|12|TRBV29-1|TRBJ2-7|many
CSAGGSGHEQYF
TGCAGCGCAGGGGGTAGTGGCCACGAGCAGTACTTC
>TRBD1|16|TRBV16|TRBJ2-1|.
CASSQSLDRAYNEQFF
TGTGCCAGCAGCCAATCTTTAGACAGGGCCTACAATGAGCAGTTCTTC
>.|12|TRBV7-9|TRBJ1-6|many
CASSEGDSPLHF
TGTGCCTCATCCGAGGGTGATTCACCCCTCCACTTT
>TRBD2|13|TRBV5-1|TRBJ2-7|many
CASSLAGPNEQYF
TGCGCCAGCAGCCTAGCGGGGCCCAACGAGCAGTACTTC
>TRBD2|17|TRBV7-2|TRBJ2-1|few
CASSLVRAAGGRDEQFF
TGTGCCAGCAGCTTAGTACGAGCAGCGGGAGGGCGCGATGAGCAGTTCTTC
>TRBD2|16|TRBV10-3|TRBJ2-2|many
CATHTGGFSNGGELFF
TGTGCCACCCACACGGGAGGATTTAGCAATGGCGGGGAGCTGTTTTTT
>.|15|TRBV5-1|TRBJ2-5|few
CASSLVGAREETQYF
TGCGCCAGCAGCTTGGTAGGGGCCAGGGAAGAGACCCAGTACTTC
>.|13|TRBV5-1|TRBJ1-1|.
CASRGVRGTEAFF
TGCGCCAGCAGGGGAGTCCGAGGGACTGAAGCTTTCTTT